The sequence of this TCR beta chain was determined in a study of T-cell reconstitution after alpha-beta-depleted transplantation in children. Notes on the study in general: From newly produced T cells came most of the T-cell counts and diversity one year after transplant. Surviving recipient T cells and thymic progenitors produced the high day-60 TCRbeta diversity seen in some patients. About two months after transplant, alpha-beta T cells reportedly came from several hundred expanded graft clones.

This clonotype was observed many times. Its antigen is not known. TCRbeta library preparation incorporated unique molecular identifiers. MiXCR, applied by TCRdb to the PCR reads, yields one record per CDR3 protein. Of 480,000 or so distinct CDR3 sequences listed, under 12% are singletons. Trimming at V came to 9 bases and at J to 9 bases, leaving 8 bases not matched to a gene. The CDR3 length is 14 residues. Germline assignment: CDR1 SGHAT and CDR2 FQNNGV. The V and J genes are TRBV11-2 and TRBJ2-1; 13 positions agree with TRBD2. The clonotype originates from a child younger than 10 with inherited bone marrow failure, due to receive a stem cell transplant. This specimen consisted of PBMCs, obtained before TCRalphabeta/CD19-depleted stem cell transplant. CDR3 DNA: TGTGCCAGTTACCGGACTAGCGGGAGTCTTGAGCAGTTCTTC. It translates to CASYRTSGSLEQFF. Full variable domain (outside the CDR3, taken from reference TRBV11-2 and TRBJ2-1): EAGVAQSPRYKIIEKRQSVAFWCNPISGHATLYWYQQILGQGPKLLIQFQNNGVVDDSQLPKDRFSAERLKGVDSTLKIQPAKLEDSAVYLCASYRTSGSLEQFFGPGTRLTVL.